These 25 T cell receptor beta chains originate from one sample sequenced in a study of CD8 T cells in Susac syndrome. Random hexamers were used to reverse transcribe an amount of about 0.45 to 1 ug RNA. TCRdb ran MiXCR on the immunoSEQ multiplex PCR reads and lists one entry per CDR3 protein. Of around 85,000 distinct CDR3 sequences listed, roughly 94% are singletons. Sequencing input: CD8+ T cells from PBMCs. Receptors originate from a human donor with Susac syndrome.

This clonotype showed up just once. The chain is built from TRBV29-1 and TRBJ2-2, with 7 bases matching TRBD1. Germline CDR1 is SQVTM and CDR2 is ANQGSEA. V trimming: 7 bases; J trimming: 5 bases; junction bases outside the gene matches: 10. The CDR3 length is 14 residues. The CDR3 reads CSASGTAPTGELFF. CDR3 DNA sequence: TGCAGCGCCTCCGGGACAGCCCCAACCGGGGAGCTGTTTTTT.

A single count supports this clonotype. This sequence joins TRBV12-3 or TRBV12-4 and TRBJ2-6; D remains unclear. The CDR3 is 15 amino acids. Trimming stripped 6 bases from V and 3 bases from J, with 12 bases between. CDR3 in amino acids: CASSPQPRGANVLTF. For the CDR3, the DNA is TGTGCCAGCAGCCCTCAGCCTCGTGGGGCCAACGTCCTGACTTTC.

The V gene is TRBV5-1, the J gene TRBJ2-7; tentatively, D is TRBD2 (6 bases). Trimming cost V 4 bases and J 5 bases, with 10 bases left between them. This CDR3 region has 12 residues. Germline-derived CDR1 and CDR2 are SGHRS and YFSETQ. CDR3 bases: TGCGCCAGCAGCCGGGGGTTCGACGAGCAGTACTTC. Its protein product is CASSRGFDEQYF.

The V gene is TRBV29-1, the J gene TRBJ2-6, with D possibly matching TRBD2 (5 bases). This CDR3 region has 12 residues. Germline loops: CDR1 SQVTM, CDR2 ANQGSEA. V was shortened by 4 bases and J by 5 bases, with 6 bases between the two germline ends. The CDR3 bases are TGCAGCGTTGTGGACTGGGCCAACGTCCTGACTTTC. Translated, it gives CSVVDWANVLTF.

The chain combines TRBV29-1 with TRBJ2-7; 9 bases are a match to TRBD1. This CDR3 is 15 amino acids long. J was trimmed by 1 base and V by 6 bases; bases with no gene match: 10. Germline CDR1 reads SQVTM; CDR2 reads ANQGSEA. CDR3 in amino acids: CSVRGTGKRSYEQYF. The CDR3 nucleotides read TGCAGCGTCCGCGGGACAGGGAAAAGGTCCTACGAGCAGTACTTC.

This clonotype was picked up one time. This chain links TRBV30 with TRBJ2-2; TRBD2 aligns across 7 bases. This CDR3 comprises 16 residues. V trimming: 4 bases; J trimming: 2 bases; junction bases outside the gene matches: 10. Germline lookup yields CDR1 GTSNPN and CDR2 SVGIG (reference sequence). CDR3 nucleotide sequence: TGTGCCTGGACTCGCGGGGGATGGATTAACACCGGGGAGCTGTTTTTT. Protein: CAWTRGGWINTGELFF.

V and J are TRBV4-1 and TRBJ2-5; maybe TRBD1 (5 bases). The CDR3 is 15 amino acids. Germline values: CDR1 MGHRA, CDR2 YSYEKL. V lost 3 bases and J lost 0, with 11 bases in between. The DNA for the CDR3 is TGCGCCAGCAGCCAGACAGAACAGTACCAAGAGACCCAGTACTTC. Translating gives CASSQTEQYQETQYF.

This sequence joins TRBV29-1 and TRBJ2-7, with D perhaps being TRBD1 or TRBD2 (5 bases each). The CDR3 sequence is 15 residues long. Germline assignment: CDR1 SQVTM and CDR2 ANQGSEA. V lost 1 base to trimming and J lost 4 bases, with 17 bases between them. The CDR3 loop reads CSVEARGGDRYEQYF. The CDR3 nucleotides are TGCAGCGTTGAAGCTCGGGGCGGTGATCGTTACGAGCAGTACTTC.

This rearrangement joins TRBV29-1 to TRBJ2-7, with a weak D call TRBD2 (5 bases). In germline, CDR1 is SQVTM, CDR2 ANQGSEA. The CDR3 loop spans 14 amino acids. V lost 0 bases, J lost 2 bases, and 11 bases lay in between. CDR3 DNA: TGCAGCGTTGAAGACTCCGGGAATCCCTACGAGCAGTACTTC. It codes for CSVEDSGNPYEQYF.

V is TRBV12-3 or TRBV12-4 and J is TRBJ2-1; D gene unclear. This CDR3 region has 12 residues. Trimming pared 5 bases from V and 10 bases from J, leaving 12 bases between. The CDR3 protein is CASSPEVFEQFF. The CDR3 nucleotides are TGTGCCAGCAGTCCCGAGGTTTTCGAGCAGTTCTTC.

The count of this clonotype is one. V usage is TRBV19 and J usage is TRBJ2-5; D may match TRBD1 or TRBD2 (5 bases each). The CDR3 runs 16 residues. V lost 3 bases to trimming and J lost 3 bases, with 17 bases between them. Per germline, CDR1 LNHDA and CDR2 SQIVND (reference sequence). In nucleotides, the CDR3 is TGTGCCAGTAGTATCACCCCCGACTGGGGGAAAGAGACCCAGTACTTC. This gives the protein CASSITPDWGKETQYF.

The CDR3 nucleotides read TGTGCCAGCACCTCCGGACGAAGCGATGAGCAGTTCTTC. Its translation: CASTSGRSDEQFF. The J gene is TRBJ2-1, the V gene TRBV12-3 or TRBV12-4; no clear D gene. The length of the CDR3 is 13 residues. V was cut by 7 bases and J by 8 bases, with 15 bases left in between.

The chain's CDR3 is CAISEKVGTGNTEAFF. The CDR3 coding sequence is TGTGCCATCAGTGAAAAGGTCGGGACGGGGAACACTGAAGCTTTCTTT. This chain connects TRBV10-3 to TRBJ1-1; perhaps TRBD1 as D (5 bases). V was clipped by 3 bases and J by 1 base, with 15 bases between them. The germline CDR1 and CDR2 sequences are ENHRY and SYGVKD. The CDR3 is 16 residues long.

The V and J genes are TRBV7-3 and TRBJ2-3; 10 bases match TRBD1. The CDR3 sequence is 15 residues long. Per germline, CDR1 SGHTA and CDR2 FQGTGA. V was clipped by 4 bases and J by 1 base; unmatched bases: 2. The CDR3 region is CASSSTGGGTDTQYF. CDR3 bases: TGTGCCAGCAGCTCGACAGGGGGCGGCACAGATACGCAGTATTTT.

The chain combines TRBV20-1 with TRBJ2-1; TRBD1 agrees at 9 bases. There are 17 residues in the CDR3. The J segment lost 1 base and the V segment lost 0 bases, leaving 7 bases of the junction unmatched. CDR1 DFQATT and CDR2 SNEGSKA come from the germline V gene (reference sequence). CDR3 in DNA: TGCAGTGCTAGAGATAGGGACAGGGTGGATTCCTACAATGAGCAGTTCTTC. It encodes CSARDRDRVDSYNEQFF.

V usage is TRBV9 and J usage is TRBJ2-1; TRBD1 or TRBD2 may be the D gene (5 bases each). This CDR3 spans 15 amino acids. The germline V gene has CDR1 SGDLS and CDR2 YYNGEE. V was pared by 0 bases and J by 4 bases, with 11 bases between. Here the CDR3 DNA reads TGTGCCAGCAGCGTAGAGGGGACCGAGTACAATGAGCAGTTCTTC. It yields the protein CASSVEGTEYNEQFF.

The gene calls are TRBV7-9 and TRBJ2-7; TRBD1 might be the D (6 bases). CDR1 is SEHNR, CDR2 FQNEAQ, per germline (reference sequence). The CDR3 loop spans 14 amino acids. The V end was cut by 5 bases, the J end by 4 bases, with 15 bases between. The CDR3 coding sequence is TGTGCCAGCAGCGGGGGCCCCCGCGGATACGAGCAGTACTTC. This translates into CASSGGPRGYEQYF.

This clonotype occurred once. The rearrangement uses TRBV4-3 and TRBJ2-7; TRBD1 might be the D (5 bases). V was pared by 4 bases and J by 3 bases, with 19 bases between. This CDR3 comprises 16 residues. Germline CDR1 is LGHNA and CDR2 is YSLEER. CDR3 sequence reads: CASSLSIAGQIYEQYF. The CDR3 DNA is TGCGCCAGCAGCCTATCTATAGCAGGGCAGATCTACGAGCAGTACTTC.

V usage is TRBV5-6 and J usage is TRBJ2-7, with D perhaps matching TRBD1 (5 bases). Germline values: CDR1 SGHDT, CDR2 YYEEEE. This CDR3 contains 12 residues. Trimming pared 0 bases from V and 7 bases from J, leaving 8 bases between. The CDR3: CASSLGAGEQYF. CDR3 nucleotide sequence: TGTGCCAGCAGCTTGGGAGCAGGGGAGCAGTACTTC.

The chain has TRBV12-3 or TRBV12-4 and TRBJ2-7, with D hard to call. V dropped 5 bases and J dropped 2 bases, with 7 bases sitting between them. This CDR3 region has 12 residues. This chain's CDR3 is CASSPTTYEQYF. The DNA of the CDR3 is TGTGCCAGCAGTCCGACAACCTACGAGCAGTACTTC.

V is TRBV20-1 and J is TRBJ1-5, with 11 nucleotides matching TRBD1. Per germline, CDR1 DFQATT and CDR2 SNEGSKA (reference sequence). CDR3 length equals 13 residues. The J segment lost 7 bases and the V segment lost 5 bases, leaving 4 bases of the junction unmatched. The CDR3 protein is CSAPGQGEQPQHF. The CDR3 DNA is TGCAGTGCTCCGGGACAGGGGGAACAGCCCCAGCATTTT.

CDR3 loop: CASSDWEGMTVGYTF. CDR3 nucleotide sequence: TGTGCCAGCAGTGACTGGGAGGGAATGACGGTCGGCTACACCTTC. The V and J genes are TRBV25-1 and TRBJ1-2; D ambiguous. This CDR3 has 15 amino acids. Trimming shortened V by 3 bases and J by 8 bases, and 19 bases separated the two germline ends. From germline, CDR1 is MGHDK and CDR2 SYGVNS.

The chain joins TRBV6-2 or TRBV6-3 to TRBJ1-1; a possible D gene is TRBD1 (6 bases). From germline, CDR1 is MNHEY and CDR2 SVGEGT. The CDR3 is made up of 14 amino acids. The V end was cut by 5 bases, the J end by 5 bases, with 15 bases between. This CDR3 reads CASSGGGEVTEAFF. As DNA, the CDR3 is TGTGCCAGCAGTGGAGGGGGAGAGGTGACTGAAGCTTTCTTT.

This chain links TRBV29-1 with TRBJ2-7, with D unresolved. V was shortened by 4 bases and J by 0 bases, with 10 bases between the two germline ends. CDR3 size: 13 residues. From germline, CDR1 is SQVTM and CDR2 ANQGSEA. CDR3: CSVGAERSYEQYF. CDR3 DNA: TGCAGCGTTGGGGCGGAGCGCTCCTACGAGCAGTACTTC.

The chain uses TRBV19 and TRBJ2-4; 9 bases fit TRBD2. Trimming cost V 5 bases and J 8 bases; bases outside gene matches: 10. Per the germline V gene, CDR1 is LNHDA and CDR2 is SQIVND (reference sequence). The CDR3 is 15 residues long. DNA of the CDR3: TGTGCCAGTAGTCGGGCGGGAGGGCCGGTGTACATTCAGTACTTC. Encoded protein: CASSRAGGPVYIQYF.